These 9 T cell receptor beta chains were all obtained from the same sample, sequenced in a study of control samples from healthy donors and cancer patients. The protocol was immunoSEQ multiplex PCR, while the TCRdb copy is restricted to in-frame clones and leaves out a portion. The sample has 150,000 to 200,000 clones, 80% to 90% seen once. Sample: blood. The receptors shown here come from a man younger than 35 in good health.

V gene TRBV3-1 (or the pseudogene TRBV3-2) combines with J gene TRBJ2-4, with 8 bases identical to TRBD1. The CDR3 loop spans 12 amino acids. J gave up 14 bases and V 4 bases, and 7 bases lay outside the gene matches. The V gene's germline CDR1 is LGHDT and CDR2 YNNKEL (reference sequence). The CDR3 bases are TGTGCCAGCAGCCTGGGACAGGTTAGAAAGTACTTC. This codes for CASSLGQVRKYF.

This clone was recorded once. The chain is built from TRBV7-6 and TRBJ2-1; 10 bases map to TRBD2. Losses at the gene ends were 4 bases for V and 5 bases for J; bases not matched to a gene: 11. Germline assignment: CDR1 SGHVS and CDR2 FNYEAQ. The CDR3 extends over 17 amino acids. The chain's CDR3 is CASSSNSPSGGDNEQFF. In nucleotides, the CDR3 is TGTGCCAGCAGCTCAAATTCACCTAGCGGGGGAGACAATGAGCAGTTCTTC.

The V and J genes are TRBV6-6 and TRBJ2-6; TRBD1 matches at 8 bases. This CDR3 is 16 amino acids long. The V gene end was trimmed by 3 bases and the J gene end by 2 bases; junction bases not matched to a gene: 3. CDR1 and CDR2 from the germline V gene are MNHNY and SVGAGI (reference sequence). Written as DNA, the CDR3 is TGTGCCAGCAGTTATCCACAGGGGGCTGGGGCCAACGTCCTGACTTTC. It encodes CASSYPQGAGANVLTF.

The CDR3 bases are TGCGCCAGCAGCCAAGACCGGGGGTTTCCCCGCACAGATACGCAGTATTTT. Protein: CASSQDRGFPRTDTQYF. The gene calls are TRBV4-3 and TRBJ2-3; possibly TRBD2 for D (6 bases). V lost 0 bases and J lost 1, with 14 bases in between. The CDR3 is made up of 17 amino acids. Germline CDR1 reads LGHNA; CDR2 reads YSLEER.

In DNA, the CDR3 is TGCGCCAGCAGCCAAGATAGGGCCGATGATCTGGAAAACACCATATATTTT. Amino acid sequence: CASSQDRADDLENTIYF. This rearrangement joins TRBV4-3 to TRBJ1-3; D gene unclear. Germline lookup yields CDR1 LGHNA and CDR2 YSLEER. V lost 0 bases, J lost 6 bases, and 18 bases lay in between. The length of the CDR3 is 17 residues.

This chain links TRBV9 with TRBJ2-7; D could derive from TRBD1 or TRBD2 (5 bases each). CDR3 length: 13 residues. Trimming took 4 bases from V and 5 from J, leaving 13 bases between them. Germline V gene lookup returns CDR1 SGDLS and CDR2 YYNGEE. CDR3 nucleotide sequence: TGTGCCAGCAGCCTGGGACCTAGTAACGAGCAGTACTTC. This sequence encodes CASSLGPSNEQYF.

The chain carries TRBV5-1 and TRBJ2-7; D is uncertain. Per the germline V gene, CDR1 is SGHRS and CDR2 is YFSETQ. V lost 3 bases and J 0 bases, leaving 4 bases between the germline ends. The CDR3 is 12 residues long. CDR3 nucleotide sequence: TGCGCCAGCAGCTCCAACTCCTACGAGCAGTACTTC. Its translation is CASSSNSYEQYF.

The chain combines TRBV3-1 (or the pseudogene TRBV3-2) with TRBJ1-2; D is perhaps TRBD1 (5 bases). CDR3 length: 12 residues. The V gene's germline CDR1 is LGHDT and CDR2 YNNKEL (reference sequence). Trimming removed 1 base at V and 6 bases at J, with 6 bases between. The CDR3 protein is CASSQARDGYTF. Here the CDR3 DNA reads TGTGCCAGCAGCCAAGCCAGGGATGGCTACACCTTC.

The chain's CDR3 is CSDGGEGEAFF. The CDR3 DNA sequence: TGCAGTGATGGGGGGGAAGGTGAAGCTTTCTTT. The V gene is TRBV20-1, the J gene TRBJ1-1, with D possibly TRBD1 on 5 matching bases. Trimming pared 7 bases from V and 7 bases from J, leaving 13 bases between. CDR1 is DFQATT, CDR2 SNEGSKA, per germline (reference sequence). This CDR3 is 11 amino acids long.